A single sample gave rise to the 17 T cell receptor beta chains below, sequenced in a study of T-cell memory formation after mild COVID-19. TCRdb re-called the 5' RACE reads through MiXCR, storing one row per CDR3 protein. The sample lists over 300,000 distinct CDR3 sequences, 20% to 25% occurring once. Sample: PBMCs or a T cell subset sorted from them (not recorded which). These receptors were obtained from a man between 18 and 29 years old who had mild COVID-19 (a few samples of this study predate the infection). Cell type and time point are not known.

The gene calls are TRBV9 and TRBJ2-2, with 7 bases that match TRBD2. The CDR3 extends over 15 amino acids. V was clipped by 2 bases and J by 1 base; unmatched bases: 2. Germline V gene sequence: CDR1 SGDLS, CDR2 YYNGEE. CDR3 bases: TGTGCCAGCAGCGTTTGGGGGGGGAACACCGGGGAGCTGTTTTTT. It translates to CASSVWGGNTGELFF. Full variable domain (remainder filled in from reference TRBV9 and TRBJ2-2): DSGVTQTPKHLITATGQRVTLRCSPRSGDLSVYWYQQSLDQGLQFLIQYYNGEERAKGNILERFSAQQFPDLHSELNLSSLELGDSALYFCASSVWGGNTGELFFGEGSRLTVL.

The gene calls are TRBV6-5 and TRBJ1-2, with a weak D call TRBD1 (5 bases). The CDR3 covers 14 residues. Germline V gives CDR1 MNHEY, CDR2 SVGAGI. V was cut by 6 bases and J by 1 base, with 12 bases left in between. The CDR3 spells CASSPLGGNYGYTF. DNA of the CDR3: TGTGCCAGCAGCCCGCTCGGGGGTAACTATGGCTACACCTTC.

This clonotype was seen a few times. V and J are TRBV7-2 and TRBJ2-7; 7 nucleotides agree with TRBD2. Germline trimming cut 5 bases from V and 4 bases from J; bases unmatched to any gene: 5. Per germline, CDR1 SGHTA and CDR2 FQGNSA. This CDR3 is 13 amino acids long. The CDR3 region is CASSQWEGYEQYV. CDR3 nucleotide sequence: TGTGCCAGCAGCCAGTGGGAGGGTTACGAGCAGTACGTC.

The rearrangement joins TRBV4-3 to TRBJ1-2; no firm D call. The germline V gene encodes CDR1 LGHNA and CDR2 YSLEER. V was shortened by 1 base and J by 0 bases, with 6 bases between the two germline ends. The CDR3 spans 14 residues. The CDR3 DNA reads TGCGCCAGCAGCCAAGGAGGGACTAACTATGGCTACACCTTC. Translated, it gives CASSQGGTNYGYTF.

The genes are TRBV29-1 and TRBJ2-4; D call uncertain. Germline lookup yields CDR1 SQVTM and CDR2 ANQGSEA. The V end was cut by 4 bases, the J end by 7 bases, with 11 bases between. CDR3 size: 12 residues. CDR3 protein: CSVGDLGNIQYF. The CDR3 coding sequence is TGCAGCGTTGGCGACTTAGGGAACATTCAGTACTTC.

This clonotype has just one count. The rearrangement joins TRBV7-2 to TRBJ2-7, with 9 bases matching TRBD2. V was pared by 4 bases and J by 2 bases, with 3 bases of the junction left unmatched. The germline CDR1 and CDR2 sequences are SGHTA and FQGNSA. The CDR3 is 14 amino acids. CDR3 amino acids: CASSSIAGAYEQYF. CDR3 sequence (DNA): TGTGCCAGCAGCTCAATAGCGGGGGCCTACGAGCAGTACTTC. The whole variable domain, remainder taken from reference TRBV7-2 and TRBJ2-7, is GAGVSQSPSNKVTEKGKDVELRCDPISGHTALYWYRQSLGQGLEFLIYFQGNSAPDKSGLPSDRFSAERTGGSVSTLTIQRTQQEDSAVYLCASSSIAGAYEQYFGPGTRLTVT.

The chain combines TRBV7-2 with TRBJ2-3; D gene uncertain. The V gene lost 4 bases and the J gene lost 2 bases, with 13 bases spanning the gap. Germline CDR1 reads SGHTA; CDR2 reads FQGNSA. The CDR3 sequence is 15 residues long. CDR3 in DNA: TGTGCCAGCAGCTCGGGCCCCGGGCCCACAGATACGCAGTATTTT. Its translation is CASSSGPGPTDTQYF.

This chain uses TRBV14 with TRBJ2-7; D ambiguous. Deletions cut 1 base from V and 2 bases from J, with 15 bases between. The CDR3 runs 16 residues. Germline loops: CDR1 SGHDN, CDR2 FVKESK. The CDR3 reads CASSQGSYAGAYEQYF. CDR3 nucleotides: TGTGCCAGCAGCCAAGGGAGTTACGCAGGAGCCTACGAGCAGTACTTC. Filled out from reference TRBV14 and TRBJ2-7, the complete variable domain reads EAGVTQFPSHSVIEKGQTVTLRCDPISGHDNLYWYRRVMGKEIKFLLHFVKESKQDESGMPNNRFLAERTGGTYSTLKVQPAELEDSGVYFCASSQGSYAGAYEQYFGPGTRLTVT.

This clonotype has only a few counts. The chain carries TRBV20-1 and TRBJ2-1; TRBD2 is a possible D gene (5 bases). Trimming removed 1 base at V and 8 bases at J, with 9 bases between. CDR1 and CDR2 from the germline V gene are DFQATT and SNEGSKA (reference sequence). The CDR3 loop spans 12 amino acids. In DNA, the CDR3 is TGCAGTGCTAGAGTTTCTAGCTATGAGCAGTTCTTC. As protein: CSARVSSYEQFF.

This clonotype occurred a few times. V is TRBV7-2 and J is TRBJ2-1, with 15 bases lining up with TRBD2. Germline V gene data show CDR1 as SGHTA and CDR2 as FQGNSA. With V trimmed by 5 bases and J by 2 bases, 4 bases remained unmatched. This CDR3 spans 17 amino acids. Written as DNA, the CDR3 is TGTGCCAGCAGCCAGGGACTAGCGGGGGGTCCCTACAATGAGCAGTTCTTC. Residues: CASSQGLAGGPYNEQFF. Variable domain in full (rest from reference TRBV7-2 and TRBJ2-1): GAGVSQSPSNKVTEKGKDVELRCDPISGHTALYWYRQSLGQGLEFLIYFQGNSAPDKSGLPSDRFSAERTGGSVSTLTIQRTQQEDSAVYLCASSQGLAGGPYNEQFFGPGTRLTVL.

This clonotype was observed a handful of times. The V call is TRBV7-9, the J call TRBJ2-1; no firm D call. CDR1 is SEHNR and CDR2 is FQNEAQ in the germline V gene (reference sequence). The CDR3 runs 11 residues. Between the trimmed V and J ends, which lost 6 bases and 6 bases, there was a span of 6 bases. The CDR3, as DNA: TGTGCCAGCAGATATCTCAATGAGCAGTTCTTC. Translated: CASRYLNEQFF. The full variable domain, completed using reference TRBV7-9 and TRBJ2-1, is DTGVSQNPRHKITKRGQNVTFRCDPISEHNRLYWYRQTLGQGPEFLTYFQNEAQLEKSRLLSDRFSAERPKGSFSTLEIQRTEQGDSAMYLCASRYLNEQFFGPGTRLTVL.

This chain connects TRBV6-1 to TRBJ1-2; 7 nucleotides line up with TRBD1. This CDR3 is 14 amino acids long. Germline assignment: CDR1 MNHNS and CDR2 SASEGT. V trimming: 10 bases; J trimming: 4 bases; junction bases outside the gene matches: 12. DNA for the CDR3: TGTGCCACCGGACAGGTGGGGGTTACCTATGGCTACACCTTC. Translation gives CATGQVGVTYGYTF.

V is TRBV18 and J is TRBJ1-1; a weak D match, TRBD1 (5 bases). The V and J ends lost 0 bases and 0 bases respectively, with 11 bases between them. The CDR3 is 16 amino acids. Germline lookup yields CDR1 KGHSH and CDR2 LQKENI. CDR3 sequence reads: CASSPPRGRMNTEAFF. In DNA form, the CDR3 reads TGTGCCAGCTCACCACCGAGGGGAAGAATGAACACTGAAGCTTTCTTT.

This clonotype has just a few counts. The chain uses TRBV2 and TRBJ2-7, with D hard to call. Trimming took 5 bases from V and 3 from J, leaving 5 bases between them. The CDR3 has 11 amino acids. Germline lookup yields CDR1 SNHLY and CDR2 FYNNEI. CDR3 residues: CASSWDYEQYF. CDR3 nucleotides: TGTGCCAGCAGTTGGGACTACGAGCAGTACTTC.

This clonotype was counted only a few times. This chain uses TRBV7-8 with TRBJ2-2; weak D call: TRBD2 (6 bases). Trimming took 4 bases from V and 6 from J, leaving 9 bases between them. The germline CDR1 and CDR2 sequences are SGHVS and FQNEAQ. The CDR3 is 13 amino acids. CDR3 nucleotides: TGTGCCAGCAGCTACACTAGCCCCGGGGAGCTGTTTTTT. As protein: CASSYTSPGELFF.

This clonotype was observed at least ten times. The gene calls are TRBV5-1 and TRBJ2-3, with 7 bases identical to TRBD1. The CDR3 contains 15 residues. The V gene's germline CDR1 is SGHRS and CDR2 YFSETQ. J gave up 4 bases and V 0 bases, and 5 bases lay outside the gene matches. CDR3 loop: CASSLVARGSDTQYF. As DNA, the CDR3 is TGCGCCAGCAGCTTGGTAGCCAGGGGGTCAGATACGCAGTATTTT.

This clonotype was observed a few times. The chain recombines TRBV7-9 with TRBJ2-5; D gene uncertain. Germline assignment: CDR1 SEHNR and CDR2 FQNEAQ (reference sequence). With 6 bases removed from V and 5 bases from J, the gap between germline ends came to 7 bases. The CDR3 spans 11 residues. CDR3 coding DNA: TGTGCCAGCAGAATCGCGGAGACCCAGTACTTC. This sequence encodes CASRIAETQYF.